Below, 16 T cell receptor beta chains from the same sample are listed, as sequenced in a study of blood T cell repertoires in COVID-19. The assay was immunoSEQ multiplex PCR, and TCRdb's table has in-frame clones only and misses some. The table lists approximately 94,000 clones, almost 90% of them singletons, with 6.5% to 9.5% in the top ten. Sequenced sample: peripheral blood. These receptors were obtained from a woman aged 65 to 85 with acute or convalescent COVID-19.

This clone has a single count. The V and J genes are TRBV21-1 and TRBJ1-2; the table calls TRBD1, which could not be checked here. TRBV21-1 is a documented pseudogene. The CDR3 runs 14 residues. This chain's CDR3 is CASTGQSCNYGYTF. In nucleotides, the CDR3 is TGTGCCAGCACCGGACAGTCTTGTAACTATGGCTACACCTTC.

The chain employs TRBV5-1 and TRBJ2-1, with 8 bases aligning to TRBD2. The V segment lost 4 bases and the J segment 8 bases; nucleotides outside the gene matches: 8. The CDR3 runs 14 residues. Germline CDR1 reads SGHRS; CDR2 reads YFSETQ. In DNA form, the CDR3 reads TGCGCCAGCAGCCGAACCGGGGGGGCGGATGAGCAGTTCTTC. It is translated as CASSRTGGADEQFF.

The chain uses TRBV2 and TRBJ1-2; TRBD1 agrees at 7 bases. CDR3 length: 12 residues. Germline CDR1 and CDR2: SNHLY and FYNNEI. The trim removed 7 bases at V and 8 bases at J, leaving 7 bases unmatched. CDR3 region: CASKQGFQGYTF. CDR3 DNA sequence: TGTGCCAGCAAACAGGGGTTTCAAGGCTACACCTTC.

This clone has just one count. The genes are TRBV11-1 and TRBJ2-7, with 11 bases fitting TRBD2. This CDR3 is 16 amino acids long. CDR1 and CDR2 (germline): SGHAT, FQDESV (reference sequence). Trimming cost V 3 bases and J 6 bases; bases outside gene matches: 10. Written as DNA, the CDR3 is TGTGCCAGCAGCTTCTCACTAGCGGGAGATGTTGCCGAGCAGTACTTC. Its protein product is CASSFSLAGDVAEQYF.

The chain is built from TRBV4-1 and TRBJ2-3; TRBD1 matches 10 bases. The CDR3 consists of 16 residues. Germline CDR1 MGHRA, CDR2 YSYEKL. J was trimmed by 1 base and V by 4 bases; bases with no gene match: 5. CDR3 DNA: TGCGCCAGCAGCCTCCGGACAGGGGGTGGCACAGATACGCAGTATTTT. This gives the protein CASSLRTGGGTDTQYF.

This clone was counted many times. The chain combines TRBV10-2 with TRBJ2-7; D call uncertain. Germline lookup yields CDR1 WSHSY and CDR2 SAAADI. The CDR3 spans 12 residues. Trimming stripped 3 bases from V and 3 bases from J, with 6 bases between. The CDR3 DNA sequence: TGCGCCAGCAGTGACGTCCTCTACGAGCAGTACTTC. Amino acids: CASSDVLYEQYF.

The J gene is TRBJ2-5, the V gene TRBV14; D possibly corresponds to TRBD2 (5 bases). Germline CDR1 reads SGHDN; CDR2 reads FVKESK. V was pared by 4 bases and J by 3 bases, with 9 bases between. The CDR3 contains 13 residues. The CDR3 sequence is CASSRTDKETQYF. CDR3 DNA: TGTGCCAGCAGCCGGACTGATAAAGAGACCCAGTACTTC.

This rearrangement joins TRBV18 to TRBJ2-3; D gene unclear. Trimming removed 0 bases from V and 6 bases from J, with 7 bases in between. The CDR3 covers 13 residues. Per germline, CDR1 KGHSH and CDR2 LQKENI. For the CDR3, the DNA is TGTGCCAGCTCACCACCGCACGGGGATACGCAGTATTTT. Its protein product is CASSPPHGDTQYF.

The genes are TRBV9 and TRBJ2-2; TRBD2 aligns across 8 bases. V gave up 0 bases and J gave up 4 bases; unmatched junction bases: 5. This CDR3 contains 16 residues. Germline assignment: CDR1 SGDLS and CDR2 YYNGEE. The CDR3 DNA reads TGTGCCAGCAGCGTAGAACCGGGAGGGGGCACCGGGGAGCTGTTTTTT. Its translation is CASSVEPGGGTGELFF. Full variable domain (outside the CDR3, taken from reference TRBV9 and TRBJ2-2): DSGVTQTPKHLITATGQRVTLRCSPRSGDLSVYWYQQSLDQGLQFLIQYYNGEERAKGNILERFSAQQFPDLHSELNLSSLELGDSALYFCASSVEPGGGTGELFFGEGSRLTVL.

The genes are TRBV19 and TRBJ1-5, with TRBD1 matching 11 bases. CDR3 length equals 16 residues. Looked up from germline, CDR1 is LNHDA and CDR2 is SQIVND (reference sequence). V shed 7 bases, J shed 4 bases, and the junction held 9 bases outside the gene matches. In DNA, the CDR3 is TGTGCCAGTACGGTTTTCGGGACAGGGGGTAATCAGCCCCAGCATTTT. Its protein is CASTVFGTGGNQPQHF. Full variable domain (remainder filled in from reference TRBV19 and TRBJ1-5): DGGITQSPKYLFRKEGQNVTLSCEQNLNHDAMYWYRQDPGQGLRLIYYSQIVNDFQKGDIAEGYSVSREKKESFPLTVTSAQKNPTAFYLCASTVFGTGGNQPQHFGDGTRLSIL.

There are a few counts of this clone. The DNA of the CDR3 is TGTGCCAGCAGCCGCGGGGAGACCCAGTACTTC. It encodes CASSRGETQYF. The chain recombines TRBV3-1 (or the pseudogene TRBV3-2) with TRBJ2-5, with TRBD2 as a possible D gene (5 bases). The CDR3 has 11 amino acids. Germline CDR1 reads LGHDT; CDR2 reads YNNKEL (reference sequence). V was clipped by 4 bases and J by 5 bases, with 5 bases between them.

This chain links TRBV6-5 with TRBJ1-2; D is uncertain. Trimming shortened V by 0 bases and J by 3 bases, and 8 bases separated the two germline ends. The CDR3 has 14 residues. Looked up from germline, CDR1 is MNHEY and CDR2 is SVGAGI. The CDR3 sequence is CASSYSSSYYGYTF. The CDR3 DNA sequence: TGTGCCAGCAGTTACTCATCCAGTTACTATGGCTACACCTTC.

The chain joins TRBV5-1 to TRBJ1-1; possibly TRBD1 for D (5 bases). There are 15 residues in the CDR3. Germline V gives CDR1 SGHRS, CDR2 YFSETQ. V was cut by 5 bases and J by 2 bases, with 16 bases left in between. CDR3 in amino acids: CASSLSGNINTEAFF. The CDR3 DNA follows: TGCGCCAGCAGTCTGTCAGGGAATATCAACACTGAAGCTTTCTTT. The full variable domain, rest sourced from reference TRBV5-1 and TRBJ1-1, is KAGVTQTPRYLIKTRGQQVTLSCSPISGHRSVSWYQQTPGQGLQFLFEYFSETQRNKGNFPGRFSGRQFSNSRSEMNVSTLELGDSALYLCASSLSGNINTEAFFGQGTRLTVV.

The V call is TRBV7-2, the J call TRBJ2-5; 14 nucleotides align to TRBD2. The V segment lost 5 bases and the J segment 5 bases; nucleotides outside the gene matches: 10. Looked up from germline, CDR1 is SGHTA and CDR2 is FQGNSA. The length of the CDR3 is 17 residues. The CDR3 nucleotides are TGTGCCAGCAGCCAGGGACTAGCGGGAGCCAGTCGGGAGACCCAGTACTTC. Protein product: CASSQGLAGASRETQYF.

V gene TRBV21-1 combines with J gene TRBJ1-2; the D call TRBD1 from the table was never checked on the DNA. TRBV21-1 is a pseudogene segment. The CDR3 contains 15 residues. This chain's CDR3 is CASSRAPPANYGYTF. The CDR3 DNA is TGTGCCAGCAGCAGGGCCCCCCCAGCTAACTATGGCTACACCTTC.

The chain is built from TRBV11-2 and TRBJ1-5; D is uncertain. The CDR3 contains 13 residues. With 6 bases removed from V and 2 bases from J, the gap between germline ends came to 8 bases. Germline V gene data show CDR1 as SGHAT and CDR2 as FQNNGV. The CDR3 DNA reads TGTGCCAGCAGTGTGTGGCGCAATCAGCCCCAGCATTTT. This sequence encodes CASSVWRNQPQHF.